This T cell receptor (beta chain) was identified during a study of cytomegalovirus exposure and HLA in healthy donors. Study-wide findings and caveats: Later findings reportedly placed an Asian-associated ancestry cluster below the roughly 660-donor mean for N-insertions. Analyses of presence and absence presupposed an approximately uniform sequencing depth across donors. Earlier analysis yielded a pattern in which most TCR beta V segments were productive about 90% or about 30% of the time.

Vbeta (60) and Jbeta (13) primers were used in the PCR. The table came from immunoSEQ multiplex PCR; TCRdb's copy has only in-frame clones and leaves some out. The sample contains a few hundred thousand clones, 70% to 80% of which appear only once. V was pared by 0 bases and J by 8 bases, with 8 bases between. The CDR3 is 12 residues long. Germline CDR1 is SGHDT and CDR2 is YYEEEE. This clone occurred a few times. Its antigen is undetermined. The sequenced sample consisted of PBMCs. The sequence was obtained from a man between 40 and 49 years old in good health and CMV-seronegative. The rearrangement joins TRBV5-6 to TRBJ1-2; D is undetermined. Written as DNA, the CDR3 is TGTGCCAGCAGCTTGGAGGCGGCGGGCTACACCTTC. It yields the protein CASSLEAAGYTF.